The 30 T cell receptor beta chains reported below all come from one sample, sequenced in a study of blood T cell repertoires in COVID-19 (dated by TCRdb to 2020 to 2021). Library preparation used the immunoSEQ multiplex PCR assay. This immuneACCESS table, as held by TCRdb, lists in-frame sequences with V and J called but not all clones. Of the missing ones, under half trace to an unresolved V gene in checked studies; the others have no known cause. This sample lists about 170,000 clones; roughly 81% were detected once. The top ten hold under 3.5% of the sample. The sequencing sample was made of peripheral blood. The receptor set was obtained from a woman older than 75 with COVID-19, enrolled during active disease.

This chain uses TRBV11-2 with TRBJ2-1; 7 nucleotides align to TRBD1. Germline assignment: CDR1 SGHAT and CDR2 FQNNGV. J was trimmed by 10 bases and V by 5 bases; bases with no gene match: 8. The CDR3 is 13 residues long. The CDR3 loop is CASSKTGLNEQFF. Written as DNA, the CDR3 is TGTGCCAGCAGCAAGACAGGGCTCAACGAGCAGTTCTTC.

The chain's CDR3 is CASSLDRVTEAFF. DNA for the CDR3: TGTGCCAGCAGCTTGGACAGGGTCACTGAAGCTTTCTTT. V usage is TRBV5-4 and J usage is TRBJ1-1; weak D call: TRBD1 (6 bases). Per germline, CDR1 SGHNT and CDR2 YYREEE (reference sequence). Between the trimmed V and J ends, which lost 0 bases and 4 bases, there was a span of 7 bases. The CDR3 covers 13 residues.

This chain links TRBV27 with TRBJ2-1, with 10 positions matching TRBD2. The CDR3 has 18 amino acids. The trim removed 5 bases at V and 6 bases at J, leaving 16 bases unmatched. Germline V gene data show CDR1 as MNHEY and CDR2 as SMNVEV (reference sequence). CDR3 residues: CASSLRASGSPRVNEQFF. The CDR3 coding sequence is TGTGCCAGCAGTCTTAGGGCTAGCGGGAGCCCAAGGGTCAATGAGCAGTTCTTC.

The chain carries TRBV9 and TRBJ2-1, with 15 bases identical to TRBD2. Germline values: CDR1 SGDLS, CDR2 YYNGEE. This CDR3 is built from 18 residues. V shed 4 bases, J shed 5 bases, and the junction held 10 bases outside the gene matches. The CDR3 protein is CASSPRTSGGAPHNEQFF. CDR3 nucleotides: TGTGCCAGCAGCCCCCGGACTAGCGGGGGGGCCCCCCACAATGAGCAGTTCTTC.

The V call is TRBV5-6, the J call TRBJ2-3, with TRBD2 identical over 8 bases. The J segment lost 4 bases and the V segment lost 2 bases, leaving 0 bases of the junction unmatched. The germline V gene has CDR1 SGHDT and CDR2 YYEEEE. CDR3 length equals 13 residues. The CDR3 bases are TGTGCCAGCAGCTTCGGGGGGGCAGATACGCAGTATTTT. Translation gives CASSFGGADTQYF.

This clone was observed a single time. The chain links TRBV5-1 to TRBJ1-1; maybe TRBD1 (6 bases). Germline CDR1 SGHRS, CDR2 YFSETQ. This CDR3 is 14 amino acids long. The V end was cut by 2 bases, the J end by 5 bases, with 13 bases between. The CDR3 loop reads CASSFQGRGTEAFF. The CDR3 DNA sequence: TGCGCCAGCAGCTTCCAGGGGCGCGGAACTGAAGCTTTCTTT.

This rearrangement joins TRBV28 to TRBJ1-1, with D perhaps matching TRBD1 (5 bases). CDR1 and CDR2 (germline): MDHEN, SYDVKM. The germline V and J ends were trimmed by 5 bases and 4 bases, with 20 bases remaining between them. The CDR3 contains 16 residues. CDR3 coding DNA: TGTGCCAGCAGTATCCCAGGTTTGGGCGGGGGCACTGAAGCTTTCTTT. Translated: CASSIPGLGGGTEAFF.

This clone appeared a single time. The CDR3: CASSLFRRGYTF. The DNA for the CDR3 is TGTGCCAGCAGTTTATTTCGGAGAGGCTACACCTTC. This chain uses TRBV28 with TRBJ1-2, with unresolved D. This CDR3 is 12 amino acids long. Looked up from germline, CDR1 is MDHEN and CDR2 is SYDVKM. Between the trimmed V and J ends, which lost 1 base and 8 bases, there was a span of 8 bases.

This rearrangement joins TRBV6-1 to TRBJ2-6; D might be TRBD2 (5 bases). CDR3 length: 15 residues. V was cut by 7 bases and J by 2 bases, with 12 bases left in between. The germline CDR1 and CDR2 sequences are MNHNS and SASEGT. As DNA, the CDR3 is TGTGCCAGCAACCCCCGGGGAACTGGGGCCAACGTCCTGACTTTC. Translation gives CASNPRGTGANVLTF.

The chain is built from TRBV28 and TRBJ2-5, with TRBD1 identical over 11 bases. This CDR3 spans 16 amino acids. Germline CDR1 is MDHEN and CDR2 is SYDVKM. V lost 2 bases, J lost 4 bases, and 6 bases stayed unmatched. CDR3 sequence (DNA): TGTGCCAGCAGTTTAGCCGGTGGGACAGGGGGAGAGACCCAGTACTTC. Its translation: CASSLAGGTGGETQYF.

This clone has only one observation. This chain links TRBV19 with TRBJ1-1, with D possibly being TRBD1 (6 bases). The CDR3 is 16 amino acids. Germline V gene sequence: CDR1 LNHDA, CDR2 SQIVND (reference sequence). Trimming left V 5 bases short and J 3 bases short, with 19 bases between. CDR3 sequence (DNA): TGTGCCAGTAGTTCACAGGGTTTTCTTGCGGACACTGAAGCTTTCTTT. Translated, it gives CASSSQGFLADTEAFF.

This clone has a single count. The genes are TRBV6-1 and TRBJ2-4; D might be TRBD2 (5 bases). V dropped 0 bases and J dropped 10 bases, with 10 bases sitting between them. Germline CDR1 is MNHNS and CDR2 is SASEGT. CDR3 length equals 13 residues. The CDR3 region is CASSEARGGIQYF. The CDR3 DNA is TGTGCCAGCAGTGAAGCCCGGGGTGGGATTCAGTACTTC.

The chain has TRBV29-1 and TRBJ1-1; TRBD1 matches at 8 bases. The V gene end was trimmed by 3 bases and the J gene end by 3 bases; junction bases not matched to a gene: 0. The CDR3 totals 12 residues. Germline V gene sequence: CDR1 SQVTM, CDR2 ANQGSEA. The CDR3 DNA sequence: TGCAGCGTTGACAGGGGGCACACTGAAGCTTTCTTT. Amino acid sequence: CSVDRGHTEAFF.

The CDR3 sequence: CASRGQNQETQYF. The CDR3 DNA reads as TGTGCCAGCAGAGGACAGAACCAAGAGACCCAGTACTTC. V and J are TRBV7-3 and TRBJ2-5; D may be TRBD1 (6 bases). Germline values: CDR1 SGHTA, CDR2 FQGTGA. V shed 6 bases and J shed 0 bases, with 8 bases lying between them. The CDR3 is 13 residues long.

The chain has TRBV7-2 and TRBJ1-1; possible D gene TRBD1, 5 bases. CDR1 and CDR2 from the germline V gene are SGHTA and FQGNSA. The CDR3 is 14 residues long. Trimming shortened V by 11 bases and J by 2 bases, and 18 bases separated the two germline ends. The CDR3 sequence is CAGSRGRGNTEAFF. Here the CDR3 DNA reads TGTGCCGGAAGTCGGGGGAGAGGAAACACTGAAGCTTTCTTT.

The gene calls are TRBV27 and TRBJ2-1, with 7 nucleotides matching TRBD2. Germline values: CDR1 MNHEY, CDR2 SMNVEV (reference sequence). V lost 5 bases, J lost 2 bases, and 9 bases stayed unmatched. The length of the CDR3 is 16 residues. For the CDR3, the DNA is TGTGCCAGCAGTCCCCGGGGGAGGGACCCCTACAATGAGCAGTTCTTC. Its protein is CASSPRGRDPYNEQFF.

J is TRBJ2-5 and V is TRBV2; the D gene is possibly TRBD2 (5 bases). The CDR3 has 13 amino acids. From germline, CDR1 is SNHLY and CDR2 FYNNEI. V was clipped by 5 bases and J by 4 bases, with 11 bases between them. The CDR3 DNA is TGTGCCAGCAGTAAGGACTGGGGAGAGACCCAGTACTTC. It yields the protein CASSKDWGETQYF.

This rearrangement joins TRBV4-1 to TRBJ2-1; no reliable D call. CDR1 and CDR2 (germline): MGHRA, YSYEKL. V was shortened by 0 bases and J by 6 bases, with 15 bases between the two germline ends. The CDR3 sequence is 16 residues long. The CDR3 here is CASSQDPRVFPNEQFF. The CDR3 DNA is TGCGCCAGCAGCCAAGATCCCCGGGTCTTTCCCAATGAGCAGTTCTTC.

The V and J genes are TRBV7-9 and TRBJ2-7, with 13 bases lining up with TRBD2. Trimming cost V 4 bases and J 6 bases; bases outside gene matches: 6. There are 15 residues in the CDR3. Germline assignment: CDR1 SEHNR and CDR2 FQNEAQ (reference sequence). The CDR3 sequence: CASSSEGLAGAEQYF. In DNA, the CDR3 is TGTGCCAGCAGCTCCGAAGGACTAGCGGGGGCCGAGCAGTACTTC. The full variable domain, completed using reference TRBV7-9 and TRBJ2-7, is DTGVSQNPRHKITKRGQNVTFRCDPISEHNRLYWYRQTLGQGPEFLTYFQNEAQLEKSRLLSDRFSAERPKGSFSTLEIQRTEQGDSAMYLCASSSEGLAGAEQYFGPGTRLTVT.

This clone was detected only once. The identical CDR3 is also encoded by other nucleotide sequences in the sample. This chain links TRBV2 with TRBJ2-1; 7 bases map to TRBD1. Germline trimming cut 4 bases from V and 8 bases from J; bases unmatched to any gene: 2. In germline, CDR1 is SNHLY, CDR2 FYNNEI. This CDR3 contains 12 residues. The CDR3 here is CASSGQGYEQFF. CDR3 sequence (DNA): TGTGCCAGCAGTGGACAGGGCTATGAGCAGTTCTTC. The entire variable domain, with the rest obtained from reference TRBV2 and TRBJ2-1, is as follows: EPEVTQTPSHQVTQMGQEVILRCVPISNHLYFYWYRQILGQKVEFLVSFYNNEISEKSEIFDDQFSVERPDGSNFTLKIRSTKLEDSAMYFCASSGQGYEQFFGPGTRLTVL.

The genes are TRBV29-1 and TRBJ2-7; D is ambiguous. Germline V CDR1 and CDR2: SQVTM, ANQGSEA. This CDR3 is built from 14 residues. V lost 7 bases to trimming and J lost 0 bases, with 16 bases between them. DNA for the CDR3: TGCAGCGCCGAGGCGTCCCGAGACTCCTACGAGCAGTACTTC. It encodes CSAEASRDSYEQYF.

CDR3 nucleotides: TGTGCCAGCTCACCACGCGGGAGCCAAGAGACCCAGTACTTC. This sequence encodes CASSPRGSQETQYF. This rearrangement joins TRBV18 to TRBJ2-5; 7 bases map to TRBD2. Germline-derived CDR1 and CDR2 are KGHSH and LQKENI. The CDR3 is 14 amino acids. The junction had 0 bases not matched to a gene; V was cut back by 1 base and J by 1 base.

The chain couples TRBV3-1 (or the pseudogene TRBV3-2) to TRBJ2-5; D is possibly TRBD2 (7 bases). Per the germline V gene, CDR1 is LGHDT and CDR2 is YNNKEL (reference sequence). This CDR3 region has 16 residues. Trimming cost V 1 base and J 2 bases, with 14 bases left between them. CDR3 sequence (DNA): TGTGCCAGCAGCCAAGGCCGGGGGGCCCAGCAAGAGACCCAGTACTTC. This codes for CASSQGRGAQQETQYF.

The chain combines TRBV6-2 or TRBV6-3 with TRBJ1-5, with TRBD1 matching 8 bases. Germline values: CDR1 MNHEY, CDR2 SVGEGT. V shed 2 bases, J shed 0 bases, and the junction held 6 bases outside the gene matches. This CDR3 is built from 17 residues. DNA of the CDR3: TGTGCCAGCAGTTACGGCACCAGGGGGCGTAGCAATCAGCCCCAGCATTTT. It yields the protein CASSYGTRGRSNQPQHF.

The rearrangement joins TRBV28 to TRBJ1-5; 9 nucleotides line up with TRBD1. The CDR3 is 19 residues long. The J segment lost 2 bases and the V segment lost 1 base, leaving 12 bases of the junction unmatched. Germline CDR1 is MDHEN and CDR2 is SYDVKM. CDR3 sequence (DNA): TGTGCCAGCAGTTTATACCGGGACAGGGTTGACGAAGGCAATCAGCCCCAGCATTTT. Its protein is CASSLYRDRVDEGNQPQHF.

V is TRBV12-3 or TRBV12-4 and J is TRBJ2-4; 7 bases are a match to TRBD2. The ends lost 3 bases at V and 14 bases at J; junction bases unmatched: 7. The CDR3 has 12 amino acids. The CDR3 region has the DNA TGTGCCAGCAGTTTTTCGGGGACTACCAAGTACTTC. Protein sequence: CASSFSGTTKYF.

This chain connects TRBV10-3 to TRBJ1-2, with 9 nucleotides matching TRBD1. The germline CDR1 and CDR2 sequences are ENHRY and SYGVKD. Trimming took 0 bases from V and 6 from J; bases not matched to a gene: 11. The CDR3 consists of 17 residues. CDR3 residues: CAISESTSGQGIDGYTF. CDR3 bases: TGTGCCATCAGTGAGTCTACGTCTGGACAGGGGATCGATGGCTACACCTTC.

The count of this clone is one. The chain joins TRBV7-6 to TRBJ2-3; 10 positions agree with TRBD2. With 3 bases clipped from V and 2 bases from J, the junction kept 2 bases outside the gene matches. There are 15 residues in the CDR3. Germline values: CDR1 SGHVS, CDR2 FNYEAQ. CDR3 region: CASSLGLALTDTQYF. The CDR3 nucleotides are TGTGCCAGCAGCTTGGGACTAGCGCTCACAGATACGCAGTATTTT.

The chain couples TRBV5-1 to TRBJ1-2; tentatively, D is TRBD1 (5 bases). The length of the CDR3 is 14 residues. V shed 0 bases and J shed 6 bases, with 12 bases lying between them. Germline V gene data show CDR1 as SGHRS and CDR2 as YFSETQ. The CDR3 sequence: CASSLAGAMNGYTF. In DNA form, the CDR3 reads TGCGCCAGCAGCTTGGCTGGGGCAATGAATGGCTACACCTTC.

The V and J genes are TRBV28 and TRBJ2-1, with 14 bases identical to TRBD2. Germline V CDR1 and CDR2: MDHEN, SYDVKM. The CDR3 loop spans 21 amino acids. Germline trimming cut 0 bases from V and 3 bases from J; bases unmatched to any gene: 13. CDR3 in amino acids: CASSLWTGTSGRVVGYNEQFF. The CDR3, as DNA: TGTGCCAGCAGTTTATGGACCGGGACTAGCGGGAGAGTCGTCGGCTACAATGAGCAGTTCTTC.